The source of this T cell receptor beta chain is a study of CD8 T cells in Susac syndrome (dated by TCRdb to between 2019 and 2020). About the study as a whole: Whether CD8+ T cell activation and differentiation in Susac syndrome was antigen driven was tested using repertoire sequencing. General findings and caveats noted by the study authors: The number of individuals in the TCR sequencing and HLA analysis was acknowledged as relatively small.

Peripheral blood CD8+ and CD4+ T cells from healthy donors, Susac syndrome patients and multiple sclerosis patients were profiled by high-throughput TCR beta sequencing. The healthy donors served as controls matched for age and sex. CD8+ TEMRA cells were enriched by FACS, while bulk CD8+ and CD4+ T cells were purified by magnetic negative isolation. Blood was collected in EDTA tubes and processed within 24 hours, with PBMCs isolated through density gradient centrifugation. PBMCs intended for TCR sequencing were cryopreserved in liquid nitrogen and were subsequently thawed in a 37 degrees C water bath. The sorted or isolated CD4+, CD8+ and CD8+ TEMRA cells reached a purity of at least 90%. RNA was extracted using the RNeasy kit, and about 0.45 to 1 microgram was reverse transcribed with random hexamers. The immunoSEQ multiplex PCR assay, which covers 54 Vbeta and 13 Jbeta segments, was used to amplify TCR beta CDR3 regions. PCR amplification bias was corrected by using a synthetic template baseline for primer optimization and computational correction. The original methods were these. Reads were annotated to V, D and J genes according to IMGT and were analyzed with immunoSEQ Analyzer, with only productive sequences retained. Clonality was computed as one minus Shannon entropy normalized by log2 of the number of productive unique sequences. For each patient and control, public and private clones were evaluated within the 100 most prevalent clones. Susac-specific clones were defined as absent from healthy and MS cohorts, 850 to 1,300 published viral clones and other ImmuneACCESS disease sequences. TCRdb passed the public sequencing reads through fastp at Q25 and MiXCR, retaining productive beta sequences. Records with the same CDR3 protein are collapsed into one entry carrying the most frequent genes and DNA. TCRdb, rather than the study authors, made the V and J calls. The sample contains 120,000 to 150,000 distinct CDR3 sequences, roughly 95% of them found a single time. The ten largest clonotypes hold roughly 0.083% of the sample.

Between the V and J ends, shortened by 0 bases and 2 bases respectively, the junction contains 11 bases. The germline V gene (reference sequence) supplies CDR1 SGHNT and CDR2 YYREEE. Measured from the cysteine to the phenylalanine, the CDR3 is 15 residues long. Only the CDR3 DNA stays, 45 bases, in frame from base 1. Details on this clonotype: Its antigen target is currently unknown. Base-call qualities are not available, and no considerably larger clone is one nucleotide away.

The specimen sequenced was CD4+ T cells from PBMCs. This clonotype originated in a human donor in good health. The rearranged segments are TRBV5-4 and TRBJ1-1, with the D gene call left open. The DNA reads as follows: TGTGCCAGCAGCTTGGCCGAAAGGTTAAACACTGAAGCTTTCTTT. It translates to CASSLAERLNTEAFF.